A selection of T cell receptor beta chains follows, all from one sample in a study of blood T cell repertoires in COVID-19. Sequencing used immunoSEQ multiplex PCR; TCRdb keeps in-frame clones, though not all of them. The data show over 400,000 clones, 85% to 90% seen once. The material sequenced was peripheral blood. These receptors were obtained from a woman aged 50 to 60 with COVID-19, enrolled during active disease. CDR3s include the opening cysteine and the closing phenylalanine or tryptophan. A D gene is named only where the DNA matches it firmly. The size entry is marked missing in some rows and otherwise reads once, few, many or a size class.

clone_size	d_call	v_call	j_call	cdr3_aa	cdr3_nt
-	TRBD1	TRBV30	TRBJ2-5	CAWSTGQGAIETQYF	TGTGCCTGGAGTACCGGACAGGGGGCAATCGAGACCCAGTACTTC
-	TRBD2	TRBV10-3	TRBJ2-7	CAIKILAGDYEQYF	TGTGCCATCAAAATACTAGCGGGGGACTACGAGCAGTACTTC
-	TRBD1	TRBV2	TRBJ1-2	CASSRTGSFEYGYTF	TGTGCCAGCAGCCGGACAGGCAGCTTTGAGTATGGCTACACCTTC
-	-	TRBV7-3	TRBJ1-1	CASSLSGENTEAFF	TGTGCCAGCAGCTTGTCCGGGGAGAACACTGAAGCTTTCTTT
-	TRBD1	TRBV24-1	TRBJ2-3	CATSDRDRPSTDTQYF	TGTGCCACCAGTGATCGGGACAGGCCCAGCACAGATACGCAGTATTTT
-	-	TRBV5-6	TRBJ2-3	CASSLGQRTGTDTQYF	TGTGCCAGCAGCTTGGGTCAGAGGACAGGCACAGATACGCAGTATTTT
once	TRBD2	TRBV3-1/TRBV3-2	TRBJ2-5	CASSQLAGGTQYF	TGTGCCAGCAGCCAATTGGCGGGGGGGACCCAGTACTTC
-	-	TRBV4-2	TRBJ1-2	CASSRPAPRDSYTF	TGTGCCAGCAGCCGACCCGCCCCCAGGGATAGCTACACCTTC
-	-	TRBV6-5	TRBJ2-2	CASSNKMYTGELFF	TGTGCCAGCAGCAACAAAATGTACACCGGGGAGCTGTTTTTT
-	-	TRBV7-9	TRBJ2-1	CASSSWGDEQFF	TGTGCCAGCAGCTCATGGGGGGATGAGCAGTTCTTC
-	TRBD2	TRBV7-2	TRBJ2-1	CASSFAGGLTNEQFF	TGTGCCAGCAGCTTCGCGGGGGGGCTCACAAATGAGCAGTTCTTC
-	TRBD1	TRBV15	TRBJ2-2	CATSRRQGAGGELFF	TGTGCCACCAGCCGTCGACAGGGGGCCGGCGGGGAGCTGTTTTTT
once	TRBD1	TRBV10-1	TRBJ2-7	CASPPGTARGYEQYF	TGCGCCAGCCCCCCGGGGACAGCGAGGGGTTACGAGCAGTACTTC
-	TRBD1	TRBV7-9	TRBJ1-1	CASSPGGAGTEAFF	TGTGCCAGCAGTCCAGGGGGCGCAGGCACTGAAGCTTTCTTT
-	-	TRBV3-1/TRBV3-2	TRBJ2-1	CASSQDTGEQFF	TGTGCCAGCAGCCAAGATACGGGGGAGCAGTTCTTC
-	-	TRBV10-3	TRBJ1-4	CAIGRGAANEKLFF	TGTGCCATCGGGAGGGGGGCGGCTAATGAAAAACTGTTTTTT
once	-	TRBV19	TRBJ1-6	CASSIRQENSPLHF	TGTGCCAGTAGTATCCGACAGGAAAATTCACCCCTCCACTTT
-	TRBD2	TRBV5-1	TRBJ2-4	CASRGEAKNIQYF	TGCGCCAGCCGGGGGGAAGCCAAAAACATTCAGTACTTC
-	TRBD1	TRBV19	TRBJ1-4	CASSFQGAGEKLFF	TGTGCCAGTAGCTTTCAGGGGGCGGGAGAAAAACTGTTTTTT
-	-	TRBV20-1	TRBJ2-1	CSAPIVNEQFF	TGCAGTGCTCCTATCGTAAATGAGCAGTTCTTC
-	-	TRBV5-1	TRBJ2-7	CASSFQGPVEEQYF	TGCGCCAGCAGCTTCCAGGGTCCGGTAGAGGAGCAGTACTTC
-	TRBD2	TRBV6-5	TRBJ2-7	CASNSGGIYEQYF	TGTGCCAGCAACAGCGGGGGGATCTACGAGCAGTACTTC
-	TRBD2	TRBV20-1	TRBJ2-4	CSASTFTSGGKNIQYF	TGCAGTGCTAGTACCTTCACTAGCGGGGGCAAAAACATTCAGTACTTC
-	-	TRBV27	TRBJ1-1	CASSQRPREVEAFF	TGTGCCAGCAGTCAACGCCCGAGGGAGGTGGAAGCTTTCTTT
-	TRBD2	TRBV19	TRBJ2-1	CASSRTSGVPAPEQFF	TGTGCCAGTAGTAGGACTAGCGGCGTGCCCGCCCCCGAGCAGTTCTTC
once	-	TRBV6-5	TRBJ1-2	CASSSRLGGYTF	TGTGCCAGCAGTTCAAGACTTGGGGGCTACACCTTC
-	-	TRBV10-3	TRBJ1-2	CAISEGREGHGYTF	TGTGCCATCAGTGAGGGCAGGGAAGGGCATGGCTACACCTTC
few	-	TRBV11-3	TRBJ2-2	CASSLASTGELFF	TGTGCCAGCAGCTTAGCGAGCACCGGGGAGCTGTTTTTT
-	-	TRBV7-9	TRBJ1-5	CASSPTGTPGEKPQHF	TGTGCCAGCAGCCCGACCGGGACCCCGGGAGAGAAGCCCCAGCATTTT
once	-	TRBV28	TRBJ1-1	CASRHKDRLVTEAFF	TGTGCCAGCAGACACAAAGACAGGTTAGTCACTGAAGCTTTCTTT
-	-	TRBV28	TRBJ2-5	CASNLQGVETQYF	TGTGCCAGTAACCTACAGGGCGTAGAGACCCAGTACTTC
-	TRBD1	TRBV5-1	TRBJ2-7	CASLDRDRLLYEQYF	TGCGCCAGCTTAGACCGGGACAGACTCCTCTACGAGCAGTACTTC
once	TRBD1	TRBV6-6	TRBJ1-6	CASSLPGQGRNSPLHF	TGTGCCAGCAGTCTACCGGGACAGGGCAGAAATTCACCCCTCCACTTT
-	TRBD1	TRBV30	TRBJ1-5	CAWSERGRFRNQPQHF	TGTGCCTGGAGTGAAAGGGGGCGATTTCGCAATCAGCCCCAGCATTTT
-	TRBD1	TRBV28	TRBJ2-1	CASSPPGTEKTYNEQFF	TGTGCCAGCAGTCCTCCCGGGACAGAGAAGACCTACAATGAGCAGTTCTTC
-	-	TRBV28	TRBJ1-4	CASSFQGATNEKLFF	TGTGCCAGCAGTTTTCAGGGTGCAACTAATGAAAAACTGTTTTTT
-	-	TRBV9	TRBJ1-4	CASSLRGRVKEKLFF	TGTGCCAGCAGCCTTCGGGGGAGGGTGAAAGAAAAACTGTTTTTT
-	TRBD1	TRBV7-9	TRBJ1-2	CASSWDSGYTF	TGTGCCAGCAGCTGGGACAGTGGCTACACCTTC
-	-	TRBV19	TRBJ1-6	CASSTTGSYNSPLHF	TGTGCCAGTAGTACCACCGGGAGCTATAATTCACCCCTCCACTTT
-	-	TRBV18	TRBJ2-6	CASSPLGSSSGANVLTF	TGTGCCAGCTCACCACTCGGGAGCTCCTCTGGGGCCAACGTCCTGACTTTC
once	-	TRBV18	TRBJ2-7	CASSPRGRGTYEQYF	TGTGCCAGCTCACCACGCGGACGGGGAACCTACGAGCAGTACTTC
-	-	TRBV30	TRBJ1-1	CAWSVNGNTEAFF	TGTGCCTGGAGTGTAAACGGGAACACTGAAGCTTTCTTT
many	-	TRBV7-2	TRBJ1-1	CASSPEVLGQGSAAFF	TGTGCCAGCAGCCCAGAGGTATTGGGGCAGGGGTCGGCAGCTTTCTTT
-	TRBD2	TRBV5-1	TRBJ2-5	CASSLAGGYPQETQYF	TGCGCCAGCAGCTTGGCGGGGGGTTACCCTCAAGAGACCCAGTACTTC
-	-	TRBV24-1	TRBJ2-3	CATSDRTGGTDTQYF	TGTGCCACCAGTGACCGGACGGGGGGCACAGATACGCAGTATTTT
-	-	TRBV18	TRBJ1-2	CASSPGQGYTF	TGTGCCAGCTCGCCGGGACAAGGCTACACCTTC
-	-	TRBV25-1	TRBJ2-1	CASIGRLSSYNEQFF	TGTGCCAGCATTGGCAGGCTGAGCTCCTACAATGAGCAGTTCTTC
-	-	TRBV7-3	TRBJ2-1	CASSPTGDSYNEQFF	TGTGCCAGCAGCCCAACGGGAGACTCCTACAATGAGCAGTTCTTC
-	-	TRBV27	TRBJ2-6	CASSFSRAGANVLTF	TGTGCCAGCAGTTTCTCCAGGGCTGGGGCCAACGTCCTGACTTTC
-	-	TRBV5-1	TRBJ1-2	CASSGAFGENYGYTF	TGCGCCAGCAGCGGTGCCTTTGGGGAGAACTATGGCTACACCTTC
-	TRBD1	TRBV18	TRBJ2-3	CASSPGTATDTQYF	TGTGCCAGCTCCCCTGGGACAGCCACAGATACGCAGTATTTT
-	-	TRBV6-1	TRBJ2-5	CASSDGLQGQETQYF	TGTGCCAGCAGTGACGGTTTGCAGGGACAAGAGACCCAGTACTTC
-	TRBD1	TRBV2	TRBJ2-3	CASRDDRAKGDTQYF	TGTGCCAGCAGAGACGACAGGGCCAAGGGAGATACGCAGTATTTT
once	TRBD1	TRBV6-5	TRBJ2-7	CASQGQGVYEQYF	TGTGCCAGCCAGGGACAGGGGGTCTACGAGCAGTACTTC
-	TRBD1	TRBV3-1/TRBV3-2	TRBJ2-7	CASSQPPTRGRTHEQYF	TGTGCCAGCAGCCAACCACCCACTAGGGGGCGCACCCACGAGCAGTACTTC